This T cell receptor (beta chain) was recorded in a study of T cell repertoires in cytomegalovirus infection. Across the study: The study used recently identified HLA-C-restricted and well-studied HLA-B-restricted CMV epitopes.

Study-wide results and limits: HLA-C-restricted CMV clonotypes gave the most frequent clonotype in two of eight donors.

TCRdb passed the reads through MiXCR, listing each CDR3 protein once. The profile shows fewer than 1,000,000 distinct CDR3 sequences, 30% to 40% of them singletons. As for this clonotype: The antigen is unknown.

The V gene's germline CDR1 is LNHDA and CDR2 SQIVND (reference sequence). There are 16 residues in the CDR3. V lost 5 bases and J lost 0; bases outside the gene matches: 10. This sequence originates from a human donor in good health (CMV status not recorded). Some clones in this sample may be carry-over from other donors' samples. The source was cultured CD8+ T cells from PBMCs, collected from culture after CMV antigen stimulation. The chain combines TRBV19 with TRBJ2-7, with 7 bases fitting TRBD1. The CDR3 DNA sequence: TGTGCCAGTAGTCCGCTACAGGGGTCCAGCTCCTACGAGCAGTACTTC. Its protein product is CASSPLQGSSSYEQYF.